Below are 2 T cell receptor beta chains sequenced from a single sample in a study of T cell repertoires in cytomegalovirus infection. Their antigens remain unidentified. Using its own MiXCR run on the reads, TCRdb lists one record per CDR3 protein. The repertoire holds fewer than 850,000 distinct CDR3 sequences, with 25% to 30% as singletons. The sample was cultured CD8+ T cells from PBMCs, taken from culture after CMV antigen stimulation. These TCRs come from a human donor in good health (CMV status not recorded). Some clones in this sample may be carry-over from other donors' samples.

The chain employs TRBV20-1 and TRBJ1-1, with no clear D. This CDR3 is 13 amino acids long. V lost 6 bases and J 0 bases, leaving 11 bases between the germline ends. Germline CDR1 reads DFQATT; CDR2 reads SNEGSKA (reference sequence). This chain's CDR3 is CSAGSSLNTEAFF. For the CDR3, the DNA is TGCAGTGCGGGAAGCTCTTTGAACACTGAAGCTTTCTTT.

The chain has TRBV27 and TRBJ2-3, with 12 nucleotides matching TRBD2. This CDR3 has 16 residues. V shed 6 bases, J shed 3 bases, and the junction held 7 bases outside the gene matches. Germline CDR1 and CDR2: MNHEY and SMNVEV (reference sequence). The CDR3 DNA follows: TGTGCCAGCAGCCCTAGCGGGGGGGCGCCTACAGATACGCAGTATTTT. It is translated as CASSPSGGAPTDTQYF.